These 7 T cell receptor beta chains were sequenced from one sample in a study of siplizumab effects on memory and regulatory T cells. Sequencing was performed with immunoSEQ multiplex PCR; in TCRdb, only in-frame clones are kept and a portion is missing. The profile shows 87,000 or so clones, about 90% of them singletons. Source material: CD4+ T cells sorted from blood. The receptors shown here come from a human donor in good health.

The chain has TRBV30 and TRBJ1-4; a weak D match, TRBD1 (5 bases). Germline V gives CDR1 GTSNPN, CDR2 SVGIG (reference sequence). This CDR3 is 14 amino acids long. V gave up 4 bases and J gave up 2 bases, with 11 bases separating them. Written as DNA, the CDR3 is TGTGCCTGGAACAACGGGGCCACTAATGAAAAACTGTTTTTT. It is translated as CAWNNGATNEKLFF.

V is TRBV6-1 and J is TRBJ2-1; D gene unclear. Germline V gene lookup returns CDR1 MNHNS and CDR2 SASEGT. This CDR3 is 13 amino acids long. Trimming cost V 4 bases and J 2 bases, with 6 bases left between them. The DNA of the CDR3 is TGTGCCAGCAGTGGTGAACCCTACAATGAGCAGTTCTTC. It codes for CASSGEPYNEQFF.

The chain joins TRBV6-5 to TRBJ1-5; 9 bases are a match to TRBD1. There are 15 residues in the CDR3. Germline CDR1 MNHEY, CDR2 SVGAGI. The junction had 7 bases not matched to a gene; V was cut back by 6 bases and J by 4 bases. The CDR3 spells CASRPDRGLNQPQHF. The CDR3 DNA reads as TGTGCCAGCAGACCGGACAGGGGACTTAATCAGCCCCAGCATTTT.

This chain connects TRBV18 to TRBJ1-2; 7 nucleotides line up with TRBD1. V shed 6 bases and J 8 bases; nucleotides not matched to a gene: 12. The CDR3 consists of 14 residues. Per germline, CDR1 KGHSH and CDR2 LQKENI. The CDR3 sequence is CASSRSDRSEGYTF. The DNA of the CDR3 is TGTGCCAGCTCTCGATCGGACAGGTCTGAGGGCTACACCTTC.

The V call is TRBV5-1, the J call TRBJ2-6, with 7 bases lining up with TRBD1. J was trimmed by 0 bases and V by 3 bases; bases with no gene match: 0. The CDR3 sequence is 15 residues long. Germline V lookup: CDR1 SGHRS, CDR2 YFSETQ. CDR3 nucleotide sequence: TGCGCCAGCAGCTCAGGGGGCTCTGGGGCCAACGTCCTGACTTTC. Translated, it gives CASSSGGSGANVLTF.

The chain is built from TRBV7-3 and TRBJ2-2, with 7 bases aligning to TRBD1. CDR1 and CDR2 from the germline V gene are SGHTA and FQGTGA. This CDR3 spans 13 amino acids. After removal of 5 bases from V and 4 bases from J, the junction contained 1 base not matched to a gene. The CDR3 sequence: CASSAGGTGELFF. The CDR3 region has the DNA TGTGCCAGCAGCGCAGGGGGCACCGGGGAGCTGTTTTTT.

The chain uses TRBV15 and TRBJ1-1; 9 bases line up with TRBD1. This CDR3 is built from 12 residues. CDR1 LNHNV and CDR2 YYDKDF come from the germline V gene (reference sequence). J gave up 4 bases and V 11 bases, and 5 bases lay outside the gene matches. CDR3 in DNA: TGTGCCGCTGGGACAGGGCCCACTGAAGCTTTCTTT. It translates to CAAGTGPTEAFF.